These 16 T cell receptor beta chains share one sample of origin, sequenced in a study of cytomegalovirus exposure and HLA in healthy donors. Primers included in the PCR were 60 Vbeta and 13 Jbeta primers. Data came from immunoSEQ multiplex PCR; TCRdb stores just in-frame clones and leaves some out. The sample includes 70,000 to 85,000 clones, around 62% of them seen just once. The sequenced material came from PBMCs. The receptor set was obtained from a male donor in good health and CMV-seropositive.

The V gene is TRBV6-5, the J gene TRBJ1-6; D is unclear. CDR3 length equals 14 residues. V gave up 6 bases and J gave up 0 bases, with 6 bases separating them. Per the germline V gene, CDR1 is MNHEY and CDR2 is SVGAGI. The CDR3 DNA sequence: TGTGCCAGCAGCGGAGGCTCCTATAATTCACCCCTCCACTTT. Residues: CASSGGSYNSPLHF.

This chain joins TRBV27 and TRBJ1-1; 7 positions agree with TRBD1. Per germline, CDR1 MNHEY and CDR2 SMNVEV (reference sequence). Germline trimming cut 3 bases from V and 1 base from J; bases unmatched to any gene: 14. The CDR3 covers 18 residues. The CDR3 DNA reads as TGTGCCAGCAGTTTTATGATGGCAGGGGGTCCGACGAACACTGAAGCTTTCTTT. Amino acids: CASSFMMAGGPTNTEAFF.

The chain carries TRBV15 and TRBJ2-2; TRBD1 agrees at 8 bases. Trimming at V came to 8 bases and at J to 2 bases, leaving 13 bases not matched to a gene. The length of the CDR3 is 17 residues. The V gene's germline CDR1 is LNHNV and CDR2 YYDKDF (reference sequence). This chain's CDR3 is CATAYDRGRSNTGELFF. CDR3 bases: TGTGCCACCGCTTACGACAGGGGACGGTCCAACACCGGGGAGCTGTTTTTT.

V and J are TRBV21-1 and TRBJ2-1; TRBD2, the table's D call, lacks a check against the DNA. TRBV21-1 is reported as a pseudogene. This CDR3 spans 18 amino acids. CDR3 sequence reads: CASSSSGEPASSYNEQFF. CDR3 nucleotides: TGTGCCAGCAGCAGTAGCGGGGAGCCTGCTAGCTCCTACAATGAGCAGTTCTTC.

V gene TRBV4-3 combines with J gene TRBJ2-5; D possibly corresponds to TRBD1 (5 bases). V lost 2 bases and J lost 5, with 6 bases in between. CDR1 is LGHNA, CDR2 YSLEER, per germline. The CDR3 is 12 residues long. This chain's CDR3 is CASSQWGETQYF. The CDR3 coding sequence is TGCGCCAGCAGCCAATGGGGCGAGACCCAGTACTTC.

The table lists this clone with a few counts. The V call is TRBV6-6, the J call TRBJ2-1, with 12 bases identical to TRBD2. V lost 6 bases, J lost 7 bases, and 10 bases stayed unmatched. The CDR3 consists of 16 residues. Germline CDR1 reads MNHNY; CDR2 reads SVGAGI (reference sequence). The CDR3 sequence is CASSPQRLAGENEQFF. The CDR3 DNA follows: TGTGCCAGCAGCCCTCAGAGACTAGCGGGAGAAAATGAGCAGTTCTTC.

The chain recombines TRBV25-1 with TRBJ1-4; TRBD1 aligns across 8 bases. The CDR3 runs to 14 residues. CDR1 is MGHDK and CDR2 is SYGVNS in the germline V gene. V lost 3 bases, J lost 7 bases, and 4 bases stayed unmatched. CDR3 DNA sequence: TGTGCCAGCAGTGACAGGGGGCTCGGTGAAAAACTGTTTTTT. Amino acids: CASSDRGLGEKLFF.

This chain connects TRBV28 to TRBJ2-7, with TRBD1 matching over 9 bases. V lost 1 base and J lost 4; bases outside the gene matches: 2. This CDR3 has 14 amino acids. The germline gives CDR1 MDHEN, CDR2 SYDVKM. This CDR3 is CASSLSGTGYEQYF. The CDR3 DNA is TGTGCCAGCAGTTTATCCGGGACAGGGTACGAGCAGTACTTC.

The genes are TRBV12-5 and TRBJ2-1; D is possibly TRBD2 (6 bases). The germline V gene has CDR1 LGHNT and CDR2 FRNRAP. Trimming removed 5 bases at V and 5 bases at J, with 16 bases between. This CDR3 has 15 residues. The CDR3, as DNA: TGTGCTAGTGGTATGACCGACTCGGGGGACAATGAGCAGTTCTTC. This translates into CASGMTDSGDNEQFF.

This chain joins TRBV6-6 and TRBJ1-1, with TRBD1 as a possible D gene (6 bases). There are 15 residues in the CDR3. Germline V lookup: CDR1 MNHNY, CDR2 SVGAGI (reference sequence). Trimming removed 4 bases from V and 4 bases from J, with 16 bases in between. This CDR3 reads CASSSRQERATEAFF. DNA for the CDR3: TGTGCCAGCAGTTCCCGACAGGAGAGGGCCACTGAAGCTTTCTTT.

This chain uses TRBV2 with TRBJ2-5, with TRBD1 matching 8 bases. Germline V gene data show CDR1 as SNHLY and CDR2 as FYNNEI. The CDR3 spans 14 residues. Trimming at V came to 8 bases and at J to 5 bases, leaving 10 bases not matched to a gene. The CDR3 spells CASQGAGGWETQYF. The DNA for the CDR3 is TGTGCCAGCCAAGGGGCAGGGGGCTGGGAGACCCAGTACTTC. The whole variable domain, filled in from reference TRBV2 and TRBJ2-5, reads EPEVTQTPSHQVTQMGQEVILRCVPISNHLYFYWYRQILGQKVEFLVSFYNNEISEKSEIFDDQFSVERPDGSNFTLKIRSTKLEDSAMYFCASQGAGGWETQYFGPGTRLLVL.

The CDR3 protein is CSVASGAMSCEAFF. In nucleotides, the CDR3 is TGCAGCGTTGCCTCAGGGGCCATGTCATGTGAAGCTTTCTTT. The V call is TRBV29-1, the J call TRBJ1-1; D is perhaps TRBD1 (6 bases). Trimming pared 4 bases from V and 7 bases from J, leaving 19 bases between. In germline, CDR1 is SQVTM, CDR2 ANQGSEA. This CDR3 is built from 14 residues.

This chain uses TRBV9 with TRBJ2-7; 7 bases align to TRBD1. The CDR3 is 14 residues long. V shed 4 bases, J shed 2 bases, and the junction held 6 bases outside the gene matches. CDR1 is SGDLS, CDR2 YYNGEE, per germline. CDR3 in amino acids: CASSPGTDPYEQYF. The CDR3 DNA follows: TGTGCCAGCAGCCCCGGGACAGATCCCTACGAGCAGTACTTC.

The rearrangement joins TRBV4-2 to TRBJ2-6, with TRBD1 matching over 7 bases. After removal of 8 bases from V and 0 bases from J, the junction contained 16 bases not matched to a gene. CDR1 is LGHNA, CDR2 YNFKEQ, per germline. The CDR3 sequence is 19 residues long. CDR3 sequence reads: CASGVGQAAGNSGANVLTF. In DNA form, the CDR3 reads TGTGCCAGCGGGGTTGGACAGGCTGCTGGGAACTCTGGGGCCAACGTCCTGACTTTC.

The chain joins TRBV7-9 to TRBJ1-5; 9 bases are a match to TRBD1. The ends lost 1 base at V and 2 bases at J; junction bases unmatched: 12. The germline V gene encodes CDR1 SEHNR and CDR2 FQNEAQ (reference sequence). The CDR3 length is 19 residues. The CDR3 coding sequence is TGTGCCAGCAGCTTAGAGGGGACAGGGAGAGGTAGAGGCAATCAGCCCCAGCATTTT. This sequence encodes CASSLEGTGRGRGNQPQHF.

The chain has TRBV7-9 and TRBJ2-7; D not resolved. This CDR3 spans 13 amino acids. V was shortened by 5 bases and J by 1 base, with 9 bases between the two germline ends. Germline CDR1 is SEHNR and CDR2 is FQNEAQ (reference sequence). The CDR3 sequence: CASSPPRSYEQYF. In DNA, the CDR3 is TGTGCCAGCAGCCCTCCTCGTTCCTACGAGCAGTACTTC.